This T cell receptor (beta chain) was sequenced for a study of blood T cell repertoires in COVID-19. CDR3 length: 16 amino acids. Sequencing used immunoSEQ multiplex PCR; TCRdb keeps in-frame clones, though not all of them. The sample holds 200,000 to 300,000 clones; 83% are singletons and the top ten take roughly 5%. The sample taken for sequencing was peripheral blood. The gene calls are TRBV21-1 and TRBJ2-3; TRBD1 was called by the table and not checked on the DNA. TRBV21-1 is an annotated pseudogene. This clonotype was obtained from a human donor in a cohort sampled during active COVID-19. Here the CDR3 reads CASSPYEEGVTDTQYF. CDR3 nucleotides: TGTGCCAGCAGCCCCTACGAAGAGGGGGTCACAGATACGCAGTATTTT.